This TCR beta chain was sequenced in a study of shared clonotypes between healthy human individuals. Study-level findings and limits: Generally, naive subsets came out with larger estimated richness than memory subsets.

Evenly divided among several immunoSEQ plates was the genomic DNA of each subset. Produced via immunoSEQ multiplex PCR; TCRdb's table is partial and in-frame only. The table includes 2 million or so clones, 85% to 95% detected once. This clone was recorded only once. The antigen is unknown. Sequences were obtained from naive CD4+ T cells sorted from blood. The subset: CD45RA+ positively selected. The sequence came from a man aged 18 to 35 in good health.

The CDR3 region has the DNA TGTGCCAGCAGCTTACAACGCCTCTCTGGCTACACCTTC. It translates to CASSLQRLSGYTF. The rearrangement joins TRBV5-8 to TRBJ1-2, with D uncertain. Germline V lookup: CDR1 SGHTS, CDR2 YDEGEE. V lost 2 bases to trimming and J lost 7 bases, with 12 bases between them. The CDR3 runs 13 residues.